This T cell receptor (beta chain) appears in the sequencing data of a study of blood T cell repertoires in COVID-19. The CDR3 contains 14 residues. Losses at the gene ends were 1 base for V and 6 bases for J; bases not matched to a gene: 2. Germline CDR1 MGHRA, CDR2 YSYEKL. Produced via immunoSEQ multiplex PCR; TCRdb's table is partial and in-frame only. The data hold more than 300,000 clones, with about nine tenths observed a single time. Recruits, aged about 18 to 100 years, lived in about two dozen US areas. Cohort assignment relied on participant-reported clinical history. The sequencing input was PBMCs or T cells enriched from blood (not recorded which). The V call is TRBV4-1, the J call TRBJ1-2, with 10 bases fitting TRBD1. The origin of this receptor is a woman under 30 who had recovered from COVID-19. The CDR3 DNA is TGCGCCAGCAGCCAAGTTGGGACAGGGGATGGCTACACCTTC. Protein: CASSQVGTGDGYTF.